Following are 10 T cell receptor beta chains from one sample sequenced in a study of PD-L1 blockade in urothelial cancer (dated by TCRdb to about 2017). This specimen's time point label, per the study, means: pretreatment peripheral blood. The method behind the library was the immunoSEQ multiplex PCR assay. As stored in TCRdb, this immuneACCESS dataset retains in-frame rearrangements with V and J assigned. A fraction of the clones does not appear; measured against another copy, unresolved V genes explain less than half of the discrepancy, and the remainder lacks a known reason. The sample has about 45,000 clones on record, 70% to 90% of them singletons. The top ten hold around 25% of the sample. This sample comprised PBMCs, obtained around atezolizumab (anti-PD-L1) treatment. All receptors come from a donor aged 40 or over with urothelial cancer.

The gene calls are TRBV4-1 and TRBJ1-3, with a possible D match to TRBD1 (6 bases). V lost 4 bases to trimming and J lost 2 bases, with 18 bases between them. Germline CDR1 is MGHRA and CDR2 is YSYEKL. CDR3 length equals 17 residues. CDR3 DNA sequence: TGCGCCAGCAGCCGAGGGGACACGCGGCTTCCTGGAAACACCATATATTTT. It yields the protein CASSRGDTRLPGNTIYF.

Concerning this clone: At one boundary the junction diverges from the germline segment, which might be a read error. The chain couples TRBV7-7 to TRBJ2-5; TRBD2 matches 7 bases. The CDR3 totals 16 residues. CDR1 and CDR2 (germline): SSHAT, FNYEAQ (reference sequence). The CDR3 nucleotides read TGTGCTAGCAGCTTAGGTCTTGGCGGGAGCGGGGAGACCCAGTACTTC. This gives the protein CASSLGLGGSGETQYF.

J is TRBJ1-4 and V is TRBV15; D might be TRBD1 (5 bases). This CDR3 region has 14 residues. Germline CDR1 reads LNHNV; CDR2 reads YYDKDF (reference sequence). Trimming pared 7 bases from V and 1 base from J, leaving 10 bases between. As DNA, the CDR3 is TGTGCCACCAAAGGGACTGAAACTAATGAAAAACTGTTTTTT. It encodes CATKGTETNEKLFF.

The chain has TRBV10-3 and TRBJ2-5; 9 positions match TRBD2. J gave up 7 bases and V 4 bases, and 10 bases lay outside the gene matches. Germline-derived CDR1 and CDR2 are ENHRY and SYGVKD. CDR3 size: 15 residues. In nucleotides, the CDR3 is TGTGCCATCAGTGGGACAGCTAGCGGGACGGGGACCCAGTACTTC. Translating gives CAISGTASGTGTQYF.

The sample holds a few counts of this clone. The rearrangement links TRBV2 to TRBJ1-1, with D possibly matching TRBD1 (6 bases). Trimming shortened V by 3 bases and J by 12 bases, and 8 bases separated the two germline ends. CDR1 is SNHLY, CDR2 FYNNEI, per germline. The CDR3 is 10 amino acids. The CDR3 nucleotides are TGTGCCAGCAGTGAGGGGGGGCCTTTCTTT. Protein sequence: CASSEGGPFF.

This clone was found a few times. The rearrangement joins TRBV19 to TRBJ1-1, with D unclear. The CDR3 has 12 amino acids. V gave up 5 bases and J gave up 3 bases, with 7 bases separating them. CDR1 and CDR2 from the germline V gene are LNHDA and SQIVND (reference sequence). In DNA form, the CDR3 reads TGTGCCAGTAGTGTTCCCTACACTGAAGCTTTCTTT. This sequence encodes CASSVPYTEAFF.

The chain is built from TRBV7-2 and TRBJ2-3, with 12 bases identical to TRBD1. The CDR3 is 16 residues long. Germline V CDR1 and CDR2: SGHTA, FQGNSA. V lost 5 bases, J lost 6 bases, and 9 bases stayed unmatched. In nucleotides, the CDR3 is TGTGCCAGCAGCCCCCAGGGACAGGGGGCGGGTGATACGCAGTATTTT. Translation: CASSPQGQGAGDTQYF. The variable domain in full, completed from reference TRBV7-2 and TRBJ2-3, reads GAGVSQSPSNKVTEKGKDVELRCDPISGHTALYWYRQSLGQGLEFLIYFQGNSAPDKSGLPSDRFSAERTGGSVSTLTIQRTQQEDSAVYLCASSPQGQGAGDTQYFGPGTRLTVL.

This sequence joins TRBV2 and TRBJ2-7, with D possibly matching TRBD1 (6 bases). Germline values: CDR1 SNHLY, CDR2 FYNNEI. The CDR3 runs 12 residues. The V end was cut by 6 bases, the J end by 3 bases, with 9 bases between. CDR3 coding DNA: TGTGCCAGCAGCCCACAGGGCTACGAGCAGTACTTC. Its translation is CASSPQGYEQYF. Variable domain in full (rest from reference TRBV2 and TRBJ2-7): EPEVTQTPSHQVTQMGQEVILRCVPISNHLYFYWYRQILGQKVEFLVSFYNNEISEKSEIFDDQFSVERPDGSNFTLKIRSTKLEDSAMYFCASSPQGYEQYFGPGTRLTVT.

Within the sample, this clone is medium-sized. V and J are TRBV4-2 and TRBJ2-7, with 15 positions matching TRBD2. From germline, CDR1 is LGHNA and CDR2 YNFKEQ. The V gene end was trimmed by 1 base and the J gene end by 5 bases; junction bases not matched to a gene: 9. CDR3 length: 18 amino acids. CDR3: CASSQAPGLAGGYDEQYF. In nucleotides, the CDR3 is TGTGCCAGCAGCCAAGCCCCGGGACTAGCGGGAGGATACGACGAGCAGTACTTC.

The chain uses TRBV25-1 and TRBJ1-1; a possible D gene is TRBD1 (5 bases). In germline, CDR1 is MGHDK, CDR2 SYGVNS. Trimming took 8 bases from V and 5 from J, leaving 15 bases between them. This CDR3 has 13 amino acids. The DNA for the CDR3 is TGTGCCAGCTGGCGGGGGGGTTCTACTGAAGCTTTCTTT. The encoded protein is CASWRGGSTEAFF.